The 29 T cell receptor beta chains below come from one sample, sequenced in a study of OX40 agonist ivuxolimab in advanced cancers. Libraries were built with the immunoSEQ multiplex PCR assay. TCRdb re-hosts the immuneACCESS table, in-frame sequences only. Its copies lack some clones; in the studies checked, an unresolved V gene accounts for under half of them, and the cause for the rest is not known. The sample table holds more than 60,000 clones, of which 90% were seen once. The ten largest clones represent 0.37% of the sample. Sequenced material: CD4+ or CD8+ T cells sorted from blood, taken in a trial of the OX40 agonist ivuxolimab. The receptors originated from an adult with an advanced solid tumor such as melanoma, head and neck, liver or kidney cancer.

The CDR3 protein is CAWSGRDSYEQYF. The CDR3 DNA reads as TGTGCCTGGAGTGGGCGGGACTCCTACGAGCAGTACTTC. The chain has TRBV30 and TRBJ2-5; possibly TRBD2 for D (6 bases). The assigned J gene may be wrong: the sequence end matches TRBJ2-7 better. The CDR3 is 13 amino acids. Germline V gene data show CDR1 as GTSNPN and CDR2 as SVGIG (reference sequence).

The V call is TRBV19, the J call TRBJ1-5; D remains unclear. Trimming pared 3 bases from V and 4 bases from J, leaving 4 bases between. CDR1 LNHDA and CDR2 SQIVND come from the germline V gene (reference sequence). This CDR3 has 12 amino acids. CDR3 in amino acids: CASSIGNQPQHF. Written as DNA, the CDR3 is TGTGCCAGTAGTATCGGAAATCAGCCCCAGCATTTT.

J is TRBJ2-2 and V is TRBV9; TRBD1 is a possible D gene (6 bases). Trimming left V 3 bases short and J 2 bases short, with 14 bases between. Germline assignment: CDR1 SGDLS and CDR2 YYNGEE. This CDR3 comprises 16 residues. Here the CDR3 DNA reads TGTGCCAGCAGCGAGAGAGCCGGGACAAACACCGGGGAGCTGTTTTTT. Translating it yields CASSERAGTNTGELFF. Combining the CDR3 with reference TRBV9 and TRBJ2-2 gives the whole variable domain DSGVTQTPKHLITATGQRVTLRCSPRSGDLSVYWYQQSLDQGLQFLIQYYNGEERAKGNILERFSAQQFPDLHSELNLSSLELGDSALYFCASSERAGTNTGELFFGEGSRLTVL.

V usage is TRBV6-5 and J usage is TRBJ1-5, with 10 bases aligning to TRBD1. This CDR3 is built from 14 residues. Germline V CDR1 and CDR2: MNHEY, SVGAGI. The V segment lost 5 bases and the J segment 6 bases; nucleotides outside the gene matches: 4. CDR3 amino acids: CASSLGTGVQPQHF. CDR3 DNA sequence: TGTGCCAGCAGTCTTGGGACAGGGGTTCAGCCCCAGCATTTT.

This clone was observed a few times. The V gene is TRBV9, the J gene TRBJ2-5, with 7 bases lining up with TRBD2. J was trimmed by 7 bases and V by 3 bases; bases with no gene match: 12. Germline CDR1 reads SGDLS; CDR2 reads YYNGEE. The CDR3 consists of 15 residues. The chain's CDR3 is CASSASVVPGGTQYF. CDR3 in DNA: TGTGCCAGCAGCGCTAGCGTGGTGCCGGGGGGGACCCAGTACTTC.

The V and J genes are TRBV10-2 and TRBJ2-3; perhaps TRBD1 as D (5 bases). Germline V gene lookup returns CDR1 WSHSY and CDR2 SAAADI. The length of the CDR3 is 15 residues. Trimming removed 4 bases at V and 6 bases at J, with 17 bases between. CDR3 nucleotides: TGCGCCAGCAGTGGCCAAACCAGGGTAACCGATACGCAGTATTTT. Translating it yields CASSGQTRVTDTQYF.

The chain has TRBV11-3 and TRBJ2-3; D is possibly TRBD2 (6 bases). Germline values: CDR1 SGHNT, CDR2 YENEEA. The CDR3 runs to 16 residues. The V end lost 5 bases, the J end lost 4 bases, and 19 bases lay between the germline ends. In nucleotides, the CDR3 is TGTGCCAGCAGCCCAGGCCCTGGGGGGTTCGCAGATACGCAGTATTTT. Amino acid sequence: CASSPGPGGFADTQYF. The full variable domain, in which reference TRBV11-3 and TRBJ2-3 provide the parts outside the CDR3, is EAGVVQSPRYKIIEKKQPVAFWCNPISGHNTLYWYLQNLGQGPELLIRYENEEAVDDSQLPKDRFSAERLKGVDSTLKIQPAELGDSAVYLCASSPGPGGFADTQYFGPGTRLTVL.

J is TRBJ1-6 and V is TRBV2; 9 bases are shared with TRBD1. With 2 bases clipped from V and 9 bases from J, the junction kept 5 bases outside the gene matches. The CDR3 totals 15 residues. CDR1 is SNHLY, CDR2 FYNNEI, per germline. The CDR3 spells CASSELGQGTSPLHF. The DNA of the CDR3 is TGTGCCAGCAGTGAATTGGGACAGGGAACTTCACCCCTCCACTTT. The full variable domain, completed using reference TRBV2 and TRBJ1-6, is EPEVTQTPSHQVTQMGQEVILRCVPISNHLYFYWYRQILGQKVEFLVSFYNNEISEKSEIFDDQFSVERPDGSNFTLKIRSTKLEDSAMYFCASSELGQGTSPLHFGNGTRLTVT.

The V call is TRBV7-2, the J call TRBJ1-4, with D maybe TRBD1 (6 bases). V shed 8 bases and J shed 3 bases, with 13 bases lying between them. The germline CDR1 and CDR2 sequences are SGHTA and FQGNSA. This CDR3 is built from 14 residues. The CDR3 DNA reads as TGTGCCAGCCGACGAGGGGGTCCTAATGAAAAACTGTTTTTT. Translated: CASRRGGPNEKLFF.

The chain has TRBV25-1 and TRBJ2-7; 7 nucleotides match TRBD2. V was clipped by 1 base and J by 5 bases; unmatched bases: 5. CDR3 length equals 14 residues. Germline CDR1 MGHDK, CDR2 SYGVNS. DNA for the CDR3: TGTGCCAGCAGTGAATTGGGCCGGGGGGACGAGCAGTACTTC. Amino acid sequence: CASSELGRGDEQYF.

This clone has a single count. J is TRBJ2-5 and V is TRBV6-5; the D gene is possibly TRBD1 (5 bases). Deletions cut 7 bases from V and 5 bases from J, with 17 bases between. Looked up from germline, CDR1 is MNHEY and CDR2 is SVGAGI. The CDR3 contains 14 residues. The CDR3 reads CASTRTEGAETQYF. The CDR3 nucleotides are TGTGCCAGCACCCGGACCGAAGGGGCGGAGACCCAGTACTTC.

The chain couples TRBV4-2 to TRBJ2-5; no clear D. The germline V gene has CDR1 LGHNA and CDR2 YNFKEQ. V was pared by 4 bases and J by 2 bases, with 17 bases between. The CDR3 contains 16 residues. CDR3 protein: CASSPSGSGIQETQYF. The CDR3 coding sequence is TGTGCCAGCAGCCCAAGTGGGTCCGGTATACAAGAGACCCAGTACTTC.

V usage is TRBV19 and J usage is TRBJ1-4, with 9 nucleotides matching TRBD1. The CDR3 consists of 15 residues. Germline V lookup: CDR1 LNHDA, CDR2 SQIVND (reference sequence). Trimming removed 7 bases from V and 2 bases from J; junction bases left unmatched: 5. Written as DNA, the CDR3 is TGTGCCAGTAAAGGGACAGGGTCTACTAATGAAAAACTGTTTTTT. It codes for CASKGTGSTNEKLFF.

The rearrangement uses TRBV18 and TRBJ2-7; 8 bases agree with TRBD2. V trimming: 1 base; J trimming: 5 bases; junction bases outside the gene matches: 7. The CDR3 is 15 amino acids. Looked up from germline, CDR1 is KGHSH and CDR2 is LQKENI. The chain's CDR3 is CASSPQAGGLHEQYF. CDR3 in DNA: TGTGCCAGCTCACCACAGGCGGGGGGCCTCCACGAGCAGTACTTC.

The chain recombines TRBV7-2 with TRBJ2-5; perhaps TRBD1 as D (6 bases). The germline gives CDR1 SGHTA, CDR2 FQGNSA. The V end was cut by 6 bases, the J end by 5 bases, with 13 bases between. The CDR3 is 13 residues long. CDR3 protein: CASRTRQVETQYF. CDR3 nucleotide sequence: TGTGCCAGCAGAACTCGACAGGTGGAGACCCAGTACTTC.

V is TRBV5-1 and J is TRBJ2-3; D call uncertain. The germline V gene has CDR1 SGHRS and CDR2 YFSETQ. The CDR3 totals 11 residues. Trimming pared 2 bases from V and 2 bases from J, leaving 0 bases between. CDR3 loop: CASSFTDTQYF. The CDR3 DNA follows: TGCGCCAGCAGCTTCACAGATACGCAGTATTTT.

CDR3 sequence: CAISESLRGQPQHF. The CDR3 DNA reads TGTGCCATCAGTGAAAGCCTACGAGGGCAGCCCCAGCATTTT. This chain uses TRBV10-3 with TRBJ1-5; D uncertain. CDR3 length: 14 residues. Germline values: CDR1 ENHRY, CDR2 SYGVKD. The V end was cut by 3 bases, the J end by 7 bases, with 13 bases between.

This clone was recorded only once. Its ends do not fully match the called genes, so a read error is possible. The chain uses TRBV18 and TRBJ2-3; D is tentatively TRBD1 or TRBD2 (5 bases each). Per germline, CDR1 KGHSH and CDR2 LQKENI. The CDR3 runs 14 residues. CDR3: CASSPGQTLAQIFF. CDR3 coding DNA: TGTGCCAGCTCACCGGGGCAGACCCTAGCACAGATTTTTTTT.

The rearrangement uses TRBV7-2 and TRBJ1-2; perhaps TRBD1 as D (6 bases). Trimming cost V 6 bases and J 4 bases, with 12 bases left between them. The CDR3 is 13 amino acids. Germline-derived CDR1 and CDR2 are SGHTA and FQGNSA. CDR3 loop: CASRPGQVYGYTF. The DNA of the CDR3 is TGTGCCAGCAGACCGGGACAAGTCTATGGCTACACCTTC. Using reference TRBV7-2 and TRBJ1-2 for the parts outside the CDR3, the full variable domain is GAGVSQSPSNKVTEKGKDVELRCDPISGHTALYWYRQSLGQGLEFLIYFQGNSAPDKSGLPSDRFSAERTGGSVSTLTIQRTQQEDSAVYLCASRPGQVYGYTFGSGTRLTVV.

The gene calls are TRBV5-1 and TRBJ2-1; D remains unclear. Germline-derived CDR1 and CDR2 are SGHRS and YFSETQ. Trimming took 0 bases from V and 0 from J, leaving 10 bases between them. The CDR3 runs 16 residues. In nucleotides, the CDR3 is TGCGCCAGCAGCTTGGCCGGCCTAGACTCCTACAATGAGCAGTTCTTC. Encoded protein: CASSLAGLDSYNEQFF.

The CDR3 is CASTPLGSTSYEQYF. CDR3 sequence (DNA): TGTGCCAGCACCCCGCTGGGCAGCACCTCCTACGAGCAGTACTTC. J is TRBJ2-7 and V is TRBV2; D is unclear. CDR1 is SNHLY and CDR2 is FYNNEI in the germline V gene. This CDR3 has 15 amino acids. V lost 7 bases and J 0 bases, leaving 16 bases between the germline ends.

This clone has more than one count but fewer than ten. This chain joins TRBV10-3 and TRBJ1-1, with 8 bases lining up with TRBD1. The CDR3 spans 14 residues. From germline, CDR1 is ENHRY and CDR2 SYGVKD. The ends lost 4 bases at V and 0 bases at J; junction bases unmatched: 1. CDR3 protein: CAISGTGLNTEAFF. CDR3 bases: TGTGCCATCAGTGGGACAGGGCTGAACACTGAAGCTTTCTTT.

The genes are TRBV27 and TRBJ1-5; D is unclear. There are 14 residues in the CDR3. The germline CDR1 and CDR2 sequences are MNHEY and SMNVEV (reference sequence). With 6 bases removed from V and 0 bases from J, the gap between germline ends came to 9 bases. CDR3 protein: CASSPRLSNQPQHF. CDR3 DNA: TGTGCCAGCAGCCCCCGGCTTAGCAATCAGCCCCAGCATTTT.

The chain recombines TRBV28 with TRBJ2-7; 9 bases align to TRBD2. Losses at the gene ends were 7 bases for V and 5 bases for J; bases not matched to a gene: 9. This CDR3 spans 14 amino acids. The germline CDR1 and CDR2 sequences are MDHEN and SYDVKM. DNA of the CDR3: TGTGCCAGCACCCCCGGCGGGAGGGCCCACGAGCAGTACTTC. Its translation is CASTPGGRAHEQYF. Full variable domain (rest looked up from reference TRBV28 and TRBJ2-7): DVKVTQSSRYLVKRTGEKVFLECVQDMDHENMFWYRQDPGLGLRLIYFSYDVKMKEKGDIPEGYSVSREKKERFSLILESASTNQTSMYLCASTPGGRAHEQYFGPGTRLTVT.

The chain has TRBV7-2 and TRBJ1-6; D perhaps matches TRBD1 (6 bases). The V end lost 5 bases, the J end lost 7 bases, and 12 bases lay between the germline ends. The V gene's germline CDR1 is SGHTA and CDR2 FQGNSA. There are 14 residues in the CDR3. The CDR3 region is CASSKDSVNSPLHF. As DNA, the CDR3 is TGTGCCAGCAGCAAGGACAGCGTAAATTCACCCCTCCACTTT.

The chain employs TRBV27 and TRBJ1-2; 7 bases map to TRBD1. The germline V gene encodes CDR1 MNHEY and CDR2 SMNVEV (reference sequence). CDR3 length equals 15 residues. Losses at the gene ends were 5 bases for V and 8 bases for J; bases not matched to a gene: 14. The CDR3 DNA reads as TGTGCCAGCAGTCGGAGGACAGGCCCCTTAGAAGGCTACACCTTC. Residues: CASSRRTGPLEGYTF.

The chain employs TRBV2 and TRBJ2-2; perhaps TRBD1 as D (6 bases). The germline CDR1 and CDR2 sequences are SNHLY and FYNNEI. The V end lost 7 bases, the J end lost 1 base, and 10 bases lay between the germline ends. The CDR3 consists of 14 residues. CDR3 protein: CASKPGENTGELFF. In DNA form, the CDR3 reads TGTGCCAGCAAACCAGGGGAGAACACCGGGGAGCTGTTTTTT.

V and J are TRBV7-2 and TRBJ2-2; TRBD2 aligns across 9 bases. The ends lost 2 bases at V and 4 bases at J; junction bases unmatched: 5. The germline V gene has CDR1 SGHTA and CDR2 FQGNSA. The CDR3 contains 16 residues. The CDR3 region has the DNA TGTGCCAGCAGCTTATTCTCAGCGGGAGGCACCGGGGAGCTGTTTTTT. This gives the protein CASSLFSAGGTGELFF.

This sequence joins TRBV18 and TRBJ2-5; 16 positions agree with TRBD2. V lost 5 bases and J lost 6; bases outside the gene matches: 6. The CDR3 contains 16 residues. Per the germline V gene, CDR1 is KGHSH and CDR2 is LQKENI. CDR3 DNA sequence: TGTGCCAGCTCATCGGGACTAGCGGGAGGGCCGAAGACCCAGTACTTC. Residues: CASSSGLAGGPKTQYF. Looking up the rest from reference TRBV18 and TRBJ2-5 gives the full variable domain: NAGVMQNPRHLVRRRGQEARLRCSPMKGHSHVYWYRQLPEEGLKFMVYLQKENIIDESGMPKERFSAEFPKEGPSILRIQQVVRGDSAAYFCASSSGLAGGPKTQYFGPGTRLLVL.